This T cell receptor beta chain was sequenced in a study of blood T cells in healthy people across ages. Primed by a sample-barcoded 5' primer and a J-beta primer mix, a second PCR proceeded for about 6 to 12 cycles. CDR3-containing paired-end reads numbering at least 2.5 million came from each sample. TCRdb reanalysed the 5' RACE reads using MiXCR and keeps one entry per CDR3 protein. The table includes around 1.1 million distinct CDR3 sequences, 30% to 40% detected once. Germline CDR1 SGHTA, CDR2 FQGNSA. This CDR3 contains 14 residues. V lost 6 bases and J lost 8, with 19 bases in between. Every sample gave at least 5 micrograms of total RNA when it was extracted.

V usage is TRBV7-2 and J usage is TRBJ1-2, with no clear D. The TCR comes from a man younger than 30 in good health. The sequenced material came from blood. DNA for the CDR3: TGTGCCAGCAGACATTTTTCTACTCCTGGAGGCTACACCTTC. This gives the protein CASRHFSTPGGYTF.